Listed below are T cell receptor beta chains from one sample, sequenced in a study of response to subunit inactivated influenza vaccine. TCRdb analysed the RT-PCR reads with MiXCR anew, one entry per CDR3 protein. The repertoire consists of about 780,000 distinct CDR3 sequences, with about a fifth occurring once and the leading ten covering under 13%. The source material was PBMCs from blood, sampled 4 to 6 days after vaccination. The receptors derive from a middle-aged man who received an inactivated influenza vaccine. CDR3s include the opening cysteine and the closing phenylalanine or tryptophan. The D gene is left open where the match is weak. Clone size is shown for a subset of rows, as once, few, many or a class of expanded clone.

J | size | V | D | CDR3 | DNA
TRBJ1-2 | . | TRBV4-2 | . | CASSQAPSQGSSYGYTF | TGTGCCAGCAGCCAAGCCCCATCACAGGGATCCAGCTATGGCTACACCTTC
TRBJ2-2 | . | TRBV27 | . | CASSLGSIRNGELFF | TGTGCCAGCAGTTTGGGGAGCATAAGGAACGGGGAGCTGTTTTTT
TRBJ2-1 | . | TRBV10-3 | . | CAISDTTSSWNEQFF | TGTGCCATCAGTGACACGACTAGTAGTTGGAATGAGCAGTTCTTC
TRBJ2-7 | few | TRBV27 | . | CASSYGSEYEQYF | TGTGCCAGCAGTTACGGGTCCGAGTACGAGCAGTACTTC
TRBJ1-2 | few | TRBV29-1 | TRBD1 | CSVGDREDYGYTF | TGCAGCGTGGGGGACAGGGAAGACTATGGCTACACCTTC
TRBJ2-5 | . | TRBV28 | . | CASRTGPLKETQYF | TGTGCCAGCAGAACCGGCCCCCTAAAAGAGACCCAGTACTTC
TRBJ2-5 | few | TRBV5-6 | TRBD2 | CASSYHKRGGRGQETQYF | TGTGCCAGCAGTTATCACAAGCGGGGGGGCAGGGGCCAAGAGACCCAGTACTTC
TRBJ2-7 | few | TRBV7-8 | . | CASSLHQAAYYEQYF | TGTGCCAGCAGCTTACACCAGGCCGCTTACTACGAGCAGTACTTC
TRBJ2-3 | . | TRBV27 | TRBD2 | CASSSLLAGHPGDTQYF | TGTGCCAGCAGTTCACTTCTAGCGGGCCACCCCGGGGATACGCAGTATTTT
TRBJ2-3 | . | TRBV20-1 | . | CSGKGRQSTDTQYF | TGCAGTGGTAAAGGTCGACAAAGCACAGATACGCAGTATTTT
TRBJ2-7 | few | TRBV5-1 | . | CASSLAARAAVDEQYF | TGCGCCAGCAGCTTGGCCGCGAGGGCGGCAGTAGACGAGCAGTACTTC
TRBJ2-3 | . | TRBV20-1 | TRBD2 | CSARVSSGGVGRGTDTQYF | TGCAGTGCTAGGGTGTCTAGCGGGGGGGTAGGTCGGGGAACAGATACGCAGTATTTT
TRBJ2-1 | . | TRBV10-3 | . | CAISLTEDLVEQFF | TGTGCCATCAGCCTGACTGAAGACTTGGTCGAGCAGTTCTTC
TRBJ2-7 | few | TRBV12-3/TRBV12-4 | TRBD1 | CASSLGGGRNEQYF | TGTGCCAGCAGTTTAGGAGGGGGCCGGAACGAGCAGTACTTC
TRBJ2-1 | . | TRBV20-1 | TRBD1 | CSARGAGTGGSYNEQFF | TGCAGTGCTAGAGGGGCCGGGACAGGCGGCTCCTACAATGAGCAGTTCTTC
TRBJ2-1 | . | TRBV6-1 | . | CASRNRGWDGQFF | TGTGCCAGCAGAAATCGGGGATGGGACGGTCAGTTCTTC
TRBJ1-2 | few | TRBV7-2 | TRBD1 | CASSLGAGGQDYGYTF | TGTGCCAGCAGCTTAGGGGCAGGGGGCCAGGACTATGGCTACACCTTC
TRBJ2-5 | few | TRBV20-1 | TRBD2 | CSARTFAGAQQETQYF | TGCAGTGCTAGGACCTTTGCGGGAGCACAGCAAGAGACCCAGTACTTC
TRBJ1-6 | . | TRBV18 | TRBD1 | CASSPGQRDSPLHF | TGTGCCAGCTCACCGGGACAGCGCGATTCACCCCTCCACTTT
TRBJ2-5 | few | TRBV7-2 | . | CASRQYPGVEETQYF | TGTGCCAGCAGACAATACCCGGGAGTCGAAGAGACCCAGTACTTC
TRBJ1-1 | many | TRBV5-1 | . | CASSPVGVDTEAFF | TGCGCCAGCAGCCCGGTGGGGGTGGACACTGAAGCTTTCTTT
TRBJ2-3 | few | TRBV5-1 | . | CASSPGVSGTDTQYF | TGCGCCAGCAGCCCAGGGGTTTCAGGCACAGATACGCAGTATTTT
TRBJ2-7 | . | TRBV24-1 | TRBD1 | CATSDAGGDTYEQYF | TGTGCCACCAGTGATGCAGGGGGCGATACCTACGAGCAGTACTTC
TRBJ1-3 | few | TRBV10-3 | . | CAISEGLRSSGNTIYF | TGTGCCATCAGTGAAGGGTTACGGAGCTCTGGAAACACCATATATTTT
TRBJ2-7 | many | TRBV10-3 | TRBD1 | CAISEGVTGSSYEQYF | TGTGCCATCAGTGAGGGGGTGACAGGGAGCTCCTACGAGCAGTACTTC
TRBJ2-7 | . | TRBV12-3/TRBV12-4 | . | CASSLNFKRQYF | TGTGCCAGCAGTTTAAATTTCAAACGGCAGTACTTC
TRBJ1-5 | . | TRBV24-1 | . | CATSDWGNQPQHF | TGTGCCACCAGTGATTGGGGAAATCAGCCCCAGCATTTT
TRBJ2-5 | few | TRBV4-1 | . | CASSQDGPGFMGETQYF | TGCGCCAGCAGCCAAGATGGACCCGGGTTTATGGGTGAGACCCAGTACTTC
TRBJ2-7 | . | TRBV5-1 | . | CASSRENPSYEQYF | TGCGCCAGCAGCCGGGAGAACCCCTCCTACGAGCAGTACTTC
TRBJ2-1 | . | TRBV7-2 | TRBD1 | CASSFQWDRSNEQFF | TGTGCCAGCAGCTTCCAATGGGACAGGAGCAATGAGCAGTTCTTC
TRBJ2-3 | once | TRBV7-9 | TRBD2 | CASSPGTSATTDTQYF | TGTGCCAGCAGCCCAGGGACTAGCGCCACCACAGATACGCAGTATTTT
TRBJ2-2 | few | TRBV28 | . | CASSRQFANTGELFF | TGTGCCAGCAGTAGACAGTTCGCGAACACCGGGGAGCTGTTTTTT
TRBJ2-3 | few | TRBV6-5 | TRBD1 | CASSYIGTENTDTQYF | TGTGCCAGCAGTTACATAGGGACAGAGAACACAGATACGCAGTATTTT
TRBJ2-3 | many | TRBV6-5 | . | CASSYGQLGTDTQYF | TGTGCCAGCAGTTACGGGCAACTTGGCACAGATACGCAGTATTTT
TRBJ2-7 | few | TRBV5-1 | . | CASSLDSATYEQYF | TGCGCCAGCAGCTTGGATTCCGCGACCTACGAGCAGTACTTC